This T cell receptor (beta chain) comes out of a study of blood T cells in healthy people across ages. The germline CDR1 and CDR2 sequences are SGHRS and YFSETQ. There are 14 residues in the CDR3. The trim removed 1 base at V and 5 bases at J, leaving 2 bases unmatched. Using a J-beta primer mix together with a sample-barcoded 5' primer, a second PCR was run for roughly 6 to 11 cycles. TCRdb recomputed calls from the 5' RACE reads with MiXCR, one row per CDR3 protein. The profile shows around 1,500,000 distinct CDR3 sequences, about 43% of them singletons. Input material: blood. The chain uses TRBV5-1 and TRBJ1-4; 7 bases agree with TRBD1. The sequence came from a woman aged 18-29 years in good health. This chain's CDR3 is CASSLWDSNEKLFF. CDR3 nucleotide sequence: TGCGCCAGCAGCTTGTGGGACAGCAATGAAAAACTGTTTTTT. Looking up the rest from reference TRBV5-1 and TRBJ1-4 gives the full variable domain: KAGVTQTPRYLIKTRGQQVTLSCSPISGHRSVSWYQQTPGQGLQFLFEYFSETQRNKGNFPGRFSGRQFSNSRSEMNVSTLELGDSALYLCASSLWDSNEKLFFGSGTQLSVL.